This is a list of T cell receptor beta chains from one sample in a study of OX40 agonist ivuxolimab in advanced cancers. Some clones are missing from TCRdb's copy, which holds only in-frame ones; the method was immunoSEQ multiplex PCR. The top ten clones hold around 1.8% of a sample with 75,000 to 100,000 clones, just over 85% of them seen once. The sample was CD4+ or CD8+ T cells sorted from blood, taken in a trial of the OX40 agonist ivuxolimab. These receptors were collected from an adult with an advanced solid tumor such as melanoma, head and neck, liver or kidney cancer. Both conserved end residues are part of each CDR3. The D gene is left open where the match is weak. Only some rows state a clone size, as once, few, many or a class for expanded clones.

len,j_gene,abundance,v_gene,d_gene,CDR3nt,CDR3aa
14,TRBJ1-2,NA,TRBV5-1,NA,TGCGCCAGCAGCTTGGGGACCTTCCCTTATGGCTACACCTTC,CASSLGTFPYGYTF
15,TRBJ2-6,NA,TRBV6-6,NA,TGTGCCAGCAGTTACGGCGGCTCTGGGGCCAACGTCCTGACTTTC,CASSYGGSGANVLTF
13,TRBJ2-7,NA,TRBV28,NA,TGTGCCAGCACCCCCACAGGGCTCTACGAGCAGTACTTC,CASTPTGLYEQYF
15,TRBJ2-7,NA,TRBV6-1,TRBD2,TGTGCCAGCCGGCCAGGGGGACTAGCTCACTACGAGCAGTACTTC,CASRPGGLAHYEQYF
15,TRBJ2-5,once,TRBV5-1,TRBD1,TGCGCCAGCAGCCCGGGACAGGGGGCCCAAGAGACCCAGTACTTC,CASSPGQGAQETQYF
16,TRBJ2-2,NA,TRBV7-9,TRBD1,TGTGCCAGCCGACAGGGGGTAGCGGCAAACACCGGGGAGCTGTTTTTT,CASRQGVAANTGELFF
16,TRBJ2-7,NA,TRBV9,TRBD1,TGTGCCAGCAGCTCCCGGACAGGGACGGGATACTACGAGCAGTACTTC,CASSSRTGTGYYEQYF
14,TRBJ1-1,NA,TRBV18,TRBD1,TGTGCCAGCTCTAACGGACAGGGAGGGACTGAAGCTTTCTTT,CASSNGQGGTEAFF
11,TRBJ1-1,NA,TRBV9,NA,TGTGCCAGCAGCGTAGTCACTGAAGCTTTCTTT,CASSVVTEAFF
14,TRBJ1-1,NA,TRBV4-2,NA,TGTGCCAGCAGCCACCCGGGCTGGGGGACTGAAGCTTTCTTT,CASSHPGWGTEAFF
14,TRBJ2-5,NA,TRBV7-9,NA,TGTGCCAGCAGCTTAGGCTTGAGCGCCCAGACCCAGTACTTC,CASSLGLSAQTQYF
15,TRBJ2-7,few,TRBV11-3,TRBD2,TGTGCCAGCAGCTCGGGCCTGGGACTAGACTACGAGCAGTACTTC,CASSSGLGLDYEQYF
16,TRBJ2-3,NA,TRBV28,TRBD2,TGTGCCAGCAGTCAGTTTAGCGGGATCGACACAGATACGCAGTATTTT,CASSQFSGIDTDTQYF
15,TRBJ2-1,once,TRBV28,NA,TGTGCCAGCAGTTCTCATATGGCTACCTACGATGAGCAGTTCTTC,CASSSHMATYDEQFF
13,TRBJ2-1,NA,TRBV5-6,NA,TGTGCCAGCAAAAGGATAGCCTACAATGAGCAGTTCTTC,CASKRIAYNEQFF
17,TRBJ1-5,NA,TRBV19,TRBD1,TGTGCCAGTAGTGCCGGGACAGGGGGCTCGAGCAATCAGCCCCAGCATTTT,CASSAGTGGSSNQPQHF
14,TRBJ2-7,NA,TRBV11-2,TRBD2,TGTGCCAGCAGCACAGCGGGGGTTACCTACGAGCAGTACTTC,CASSTAGVTYEQYF
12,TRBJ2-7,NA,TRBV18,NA,TGTGCCAGCTCACCCGTGACGTACGAGCAGTACTTC,CASSPVTYEQYF
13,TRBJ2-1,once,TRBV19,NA,TGTGCCACCGACCAGGGACGGTACAATGAGCAGTTCTTC,CATDQGRYNEQFF
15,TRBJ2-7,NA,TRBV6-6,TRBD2,TGTGCCAGCAGCCCGACTAGCGGGATCGAGTACGAGCAGTACTTC,CASSPTSGIEYEQYF
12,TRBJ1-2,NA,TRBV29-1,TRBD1,TGCAGCGCCCGGGACAGTAACTATGGCTACACCTTC,CSARDSNYGYTF
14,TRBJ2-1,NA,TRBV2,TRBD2,TGTGCCAGCAATCTAGCGGGAGGTTCCGATGAGCAGTTCTTC,CASNLAGGSDEQFF
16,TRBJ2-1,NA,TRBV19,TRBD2,TGTGCCAGTAGTATAGGACTAGCGGGAGCCTACAATGAGCAGTTCTTC,CASSIGLAGAYNEQFF
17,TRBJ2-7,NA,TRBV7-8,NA,TGTGCCAGCAGCCCCCAGGGCGGCAGGGTGAGCTCCTACGAGCAGTACTTC,CASSPQGGRVSSYEQYF
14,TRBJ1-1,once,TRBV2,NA,TGTGCCAGCAGTGAAGGCAGGGGCGGTACTGAAGCTTTCTTT,CASSEGRGGTEAFF
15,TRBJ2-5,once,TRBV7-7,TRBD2,TGTGCTAGCAGCTTAGCGGGGCGGGAAGGAGAGACCCAGTACTTC,CASSLAGREGETQYF
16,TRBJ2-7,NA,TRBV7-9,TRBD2,TGTGCCAGCAGCTTAGTGGGACTAGCGGGAGGCGGCGAGCAGTACTTC,CASSLVGLAGGGEQYF
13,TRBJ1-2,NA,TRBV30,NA,TGTGCCTGGAGTGTGGCCGCATGGGGTGGCTACACCTTC,CAWSVAAWGGYTF
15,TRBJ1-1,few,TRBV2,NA,TGTGCCAGCAGTGCCTTAGGCGCCCAGAACACTGAAGCTTTCTTT,CASSALGAQNTEAFF
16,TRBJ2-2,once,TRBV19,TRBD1,TGTGCCAGTAGTATAGCCCCACAGGGGGCGGCCGGGGAGCTGTTTTTT,CASSIAPQGAAGELFF
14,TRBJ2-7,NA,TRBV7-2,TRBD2,TGTGCCAGCAGCTTATCTAGCGGGAGTTACGAGCAGTACTTC,CASSLSSGSYEQYF
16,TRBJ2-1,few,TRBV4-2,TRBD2,TGTGCCAGCAGCCCGGGGACTAGTGGAGGATACAATGAGCAGTTCTTC,CASSPGTSGGYNEQFF